This T cell receptor (beta chain) was obtained from a study of persistence of HIV-infected CD4 T cells. With respect to this clone: Its cognate antigen is unknown.

This CDR3 contains 14 residues. V was shortened by 0 bases and J by 2 bases, with 10 bases between the two germline ends. CDR1 and CDR2 (germline): SQVTM, ANQGSEA. Study-level points and caveats: Degenerate expanded CDR3beta sequences were enriched among CMV- and Gag-responding cells. CMV- and Gag-responding cells had lower TCRbeta richness than CD3/CD28-responding cells.

The stimulus was an HIV-1 Gag 15-mer peptide pool, about 1.1 ug/peptide/mL. Sorting of responding CD4+ T cells relied on upregulated CD40 ligand together with CD69. Sequencing used immunoSEQ version 4 in survey mode. TCRdb's copy holds only in-frame clones and misses some; the assay was immunoSEQ multiplex PCR. Here the sample spans under 25,000 clones, roughly two thirds being singletons. The sequences come from CD4+ T cells sorted from PBMCs after approximately 19-hour stimulation, collected from a patient who received antiretroviral therapy. The rearrangement links TRBV29-1 to TRBJ2-5, with D possibly being TRBD2 (5 bases). The sequence came from an adult woman with HIV who was CMV-seropositive. In DNA, the CDR3 is TGCAGCGTTGAAGATCCTAGCCGGCAAGAGACCCAGTACTTC. This codes for CSVEDPSRQETQYF.